This T cell receptor (beta chain) was profiled in a study of shared clonotypes between healthy human individuals. Study at large: CD8 memory received one plate per donor, CD8 naive two, CD4 memory three and CD4 naive three.

Some clones are missing from TCRdb's copy, which holds only in-frame ones; the method was immunoSEQ multiplex PCR. The sample contains around 1,000,000 clones, about 72% of which appear only once. The CDR3 totals 14 residues. Germline loops: CDR1 SGHDT, CDR2 YYEEEE. The ends were cut back, 5 bases at V and 0 bases at J, with 9 bases in the middle. This clone occurred a few times. The material sequenced was memory CD4+ T cells from PBMCs. Subset defined: CD45RA-negative fraction. The clonotype was recovered from a man aged 18 to 35 in good health. Some clones in this sample may be carry-over from other donors' samples. The chain recombines TRBV5-6 with TRBJ2-1; TRBD1 might be the D (5 bases). CDR3 DNA: TGTGCCAGCAGTGGGGCCAGCTCCTACAATGAGCAGTTCTTC. Translating it yields CASSGASSYNEQFF.